These T cell receptor beta chains were read from a single sample in a study of blood T cell repertoires in COVID-19. Libraries were prepared by immunoSEQ multiplex PCR; TCRdb keeps only in-frame clonotypes and omits some of them. The sample includes 150,000 to 250,000 clones, around 81% seen only once; the top ten take over 6.5%. Sequenced sample: PBMCs or T cells enriched from blood (not recorded which). The receptors shown here come from a man between 40 and 49 years old who had recovered from COVID-19. CDR3s include the opening cysteine and the closing phenylalanine or tryptophan. A D gene is named only where the DNA matches it firmly. Expanded clones are given a class, and other clones once, few, many or no size at all.

>.|TRBD1|TRBV3-1/TRBV3-2|TRBJ1-1
CASSQDTTGGEAFF
TGTGCCAGCAGCCAAGATACAACAGGGGGCGAAGCTTTCTTT
>.|.|TRBV5-4|TRBJ2-6
CAIKGWTANSGANVLTF
TGTGCCATCAAGGGGTGGACGGCCAACTCTGGGGCCAACGTCCTGACTTTC
>.|TRBD2|TRBV27|TRBJ2-7
CASRDSGVGEQYF
TGTGCCAGCCGAGATAGCGGGGTAGGAGAGCAGTACTTC
>.|.|TRBV7-9|TRBJ1-1
CASSSWANTEAFF
TGTGCCAGCAGCTCTTGGGCGAACACTGAAGCTTTCTTT
>.|.|TRBV4-3|TRBJ1-6
CASSQGLATAGYNSPLHF
TGCGCCAGCAGCCAAGGGCTTGCGACAGCGGGTTATAATTCACCCCTCCACTTT
>.|.|TRBV24-1|TRBJ1-4
CATSDPGGAANEKLFF
TGTGCCACCAGTGATCCCGGTGGAGCGGCTAATGAAAAACTGTTTTTT
>.|TRBD1|TRBV7-2|TRBJ1-5
CASSPQGHSNQPQHF
TGTGCCAGCAGCCCACAGGGGCATAGCAATCAGCCCCAGCATTTT
>.|TRBD1|TRBV24-1|TRBJ1-5
CATIRGTGLLQPQHF
TGTGCCACCATTCGAGGGACAGGATTGCTTCAGCCCCAGCATTTT
>.|.|TRBV2|TRBJ1-5
CASWGGRGSTQPQHF
TGTGCCAGCTGGGGGGGGCGGGGTTCGACTCAGCCCCAGCATTTT
>once|.|TRBV19|TRBJ2-5
CASSIQFQETQYF
TGTGCCAGTAGTATACAGTTCCAAGAGACCCAGTACTTC
>.|.|TRBV5-4|TRBJ1-5
CASSLGKIYRDYSNQPQHF
TGTGCCAGCAGCCTGGGGAAAATTTACAGGGATTATAGCAATCAGCCCCAGCATTTT
>once|.|TRBV7-6|TRBJ1-5
CASSPMGGQSSNQPQHF
TGTGCCAGCAGCCCCATGGGTGGACAGTCGAGCAATCAGCCCCAGCATTTT
>.|.|TRBV7-9|TRBJ2-6
CASSPMGANVLTF
TGTGCCAGCAGCCCCATGGGGGCCAACGTCCTGACTTTC
>few|.|TRBV5-1|TRBJ1-1
CASSLVGNNGEAFF
TGCGCCAGCAGCTTGGTCGGGAATAATGGTGAAGCTTTCTTT
>.|TRBD1|TRBV19|TRBJ1-2
CASSTYTHRDRVSYGYTF
TGTGCCAGTAGTACCTACACCCACCGGGACAGGGTGAGCTATGGCTACACCTTC
>.|.|TRBV11-3|TRBJ1-1
CASSLEGGTEAFF
TGTGCCAGCAGCCTAGAGGGGGGCACTGAAGCTTTCTTT
>.|.|TRBV6-1|TRBJ2-7
CASRERAIFGTKYEQYF
TGTGCCAGCAGAGAAAGGGCGATATTCGGGACAAAGTACGAGCAGTACTTC
>.|TRBD2|TRBV7-9|TRBJ2-1
CASSHRPQTSGGPYNEQFF
TGTGCCAGCAGCCACCGACCTCAGACTAGCGGGGGGCCCTACAATGAGCAGTTCTTC
>.|TRBD1|TRBV18|TRBJ1-1
CASSIQGGTEAFF
TGTGCCAGCTCCATTCAGGGGGGCACTGAAGCTTTCTTT
>.|TRBD1|TRBV10-3|TRBJ2-3
CAISPGQGGDTQYF
TGTGCCATCAGTCCGGGACAGGGTGGAGATACGCAGTATTTT
>.|.|TRBV11-2|TRBJ1-6
CASSLARGSYNSPLHF
TGTGCCAGCAGCTTAGCTCGGGGGTCCTATAATTCACCCCTCCACTTT
>.|TRBD1|TRBV28|TRBJ1-2
CASSADRDYGYTF
TGTGCCAGCAGCGCCGACAGGGACTATGGCTACACCTTC
>once|TRBD1|TRBV19|TRBJ2-2
CASKWDRGTGELFF
TGTGCCAGTAAATGGGACAGGGGCACCGGGGAGCTGTTTTTT
>.|.|TRBV5-1|TRBJ2-7
CASSPGDSQHEQYF
TGCGCCAGCAGCCCGGGAGACAGCCAGCACGAGCAGTACTTC
>.|TRBD2|TRBV9|TRBJ2-5
CASSVGSGGWETQYF
TGTGCCAGCAGCGTAGGTAGCGGGGGGTGGGAGACCCAGTACTTC
>.|TRBD1|TRBV2|TRBJ1-2
CASSAGQGGDYGYTF
TGTGCCAGCAGCGCAGGACAGGGGGGGGACTATGGCTACACCTTC
>.|.|TRBV27|TRBJ2-7
CASRKDSANEQYF
TGTGCCAGCAGAAAGGACTCGGCCAACGAGCAGTACTTC
>.|TRBD2|TRBV6-4|TRBJ2-4
CASSEAGRTLAKNIQYF
TGTGCCAGCAGTGAGGCCGGGAGGACTCTAGCCAAAAACATTCAGTACTTC
>once|TRBD1|TRBV28|TRBJ1-2
CASTLTGNYGYTF
TGTGCCAGCACCCTGACAGGGAACTATGGCTACACCTTC
>.|TRBD2|TRBV18|TRBJ2-3
CASSPRPGLAGGGDTQYF
TGTGCCAGCTCACCACGCCCGGGACTAGCGGGGGGAGGAGATACGCAGTATTTT
>once|.|TRBV6-4|TRBJ1-2
CASSESSGAGAFYGYTF
TGTGCCAGCAGTGAAAGTTCTGGGGCGGGAGCCTTTTATGGCTACACCTTC
>once|.|TRBV7-9|TRBJ1-1
CASSLARHPYTEAFF
TGTGCCAGCAGCTTAGCGAGGCACCCGTACACTGAAGCTTTCTTT
>.|.|TRBV19|TRBJ2-3
CASSRAGRRDTQYF
TGTGCCAGTAGTCGGGCAGGGAGGAGGGATACGCAGTATTTT
>.|.|TRBV6-2/TRBV6-3|TRBJ1-1
CASSYSYSQGGIGELHTEAFF
TGTGCCAGCAGTTACTCGTATTCCCAGGGAGGGATCGGTGAATTGCACACTGAAGCTTTCTTT
>.|.|TRBV14|TRBJ1-6
CASSLGTYSPLHF
TGTGCCAGCAGCCTCGGGACTTATTCACCCCTCCACTTT
>.|.|TRBV12-3/TRBV12-4|TRBJ2-2
CASSSGGSGELFF
TGTGCCAGCAGTTCCGGGGGATCCGGGGAGCTGTTTTTT
>.|.|TRBV2|TRBJ1-1
CASSDSDGGTEAFF
TGTGCCAGCAGTGATTCGGACGGGGGCACTGAAGCTTTCTTT
>.|.|TRBV6-5|TRBJ1-3
CASSYSRSGGGNTIYF
TGTGCCAGCAGTTACTCGAGGTCAGGAGGTGGAAACACCATATATTTT
>.|.|TRBV7-2|TRBJ2-7
CASSQFNGGPYEQYF
TGTGCCAGCAGCCAATTCAACGGGGGGCCCTACGAGCAGTACTTC
>.|.|TRBV2|TRBJ1-2
CASSEAGGAGYGYTF
TGTGCCAGCAGTGAAGCAGGAGGGGCTGGCTATGGCTACACCTTC
>.|.|TRBV19|TRBJ1-4
CASRPGLATNEKLFF
TGTGCCAGTAGACCCGGACTGGCAACTAATGAAAAACTGTTTTTT
>.|.|TRBV6-1|TRBJ1-5
CASSEVSRSGQPQHF
TGTGCCAGCAGTGAGGTGAGTCGGAGCGGTCAGCCCCAGCATTTT
>.|TRBD1|TRBV27|TRBJ1-1
CASSLRTGLNTEAFF
TGTGCCAGCAGTTTACGGACAGGTCTGAACACTGAAGCTTTCTTT
>.|TRBD1|TRBV4-2|TRBJ1-6
CASSRGQGGSPLHF
TGTGCCAGCAGCCGGGGACAGGGGGGTTCACCCCTCCACTTT
>.|TRBD1|TRBV27|TRBJ2-1
CASSPPTGRNEQFF
TGTGCCAGCAGTCCCCCGACAGGGCGTAATGAGCAGTTCTTC
>once|TRBD1|TRBV27|TRBJ1-4
CASSFRGQGDEKLFF
TGTGCCAGCAGTTTTCGTGGACAGGGGGATGAAAAACTATTTTTT
>.|.|TRBV6-5|TRBJ2-7
CASSYSHSAGEQYF
TGTGCCAGCAGTTACTCGCATTCCGCCGGCGAGCAGTACTTC
>once|.|TRBV5-1|TRBJ2-5
CASSWGRVEETQYF
TGCGCCAGCAGCTGGGGGCGAGTAGAAGAGACCCAGTACTTC
>.|.|TRBV19|TRBJ2-7
CASSREGGVFYEQYF
TGTGCCAGTAGTCGCGAAGGCGGGGTTTTCTACGAGCAGTACTTC
>.|TRBD1|TRBV7-2|TRBJ1-4
CASSLRTGSNEKLFF
TGTGCCAGCAGCTTGCGGACAGGTTCTAATGAAAAACTGTTTTTT
>.|.|TRBV19|TRBJ1-1
CASSTTTGGAFF
TGTGCCAGTAGTACCACCACAGGTGGAGCTTTCTTT
>.|.|TRBV6-5|TRBJ1-1
CASSRGKITEAFF
TGTGCCAGCAGCAGGGGAAAAATCACTGAAGCTTTCTTT
>.|TRBD1|TRBV4-1|TRBJ2-1
CASSQADRAGEQFF
TGCGCCAGCAGCCAAGCGGACAGGGCGGGTGAGCAGTTCTTC
>few|.|TRBV15|TRBJ1-5
CATSSAGRSNQPQHF
TGTGCCACCAGCAGTGCGGGACGGAGTAATCAGCCCCAGCATTTT
>.|.|TRBV19|TRBJ2-3
CASSWLALNTDTQYF
TGTGCCAGTAGTTGGCTAGCTCTCAACACAGATACGCAGTATTTT
>.|TRBD1|TRBV27|TRBJ1-5
CASSSLDRASQPQHF
TGTGCCAGCAGTTCCCTGGACAGGGCAAGTCAGCCCCAGCATTTT
>.|.|TRBV30|TRBJ1-2
CAWSRGNYGYTF
TGTGCCTGGAGTCGGGGGAACTATGGCTACACCTTC
>.|TRBD1|TRBV15|TRBJ1-1
CATSWGRGPLGTEAFF
TGTGCCACCAGCTGGGGCAGGGGGCCCTTGGGCACTGAAGCTTTCTTT
>.|TRBD1|TRBV4-1|TRBJ1-1
CASSQVGTGQNTEAFF
TGCGCCAGCAGCCAAGTCGGGACAGGGCAGAACACTGAAGCTTTCTTT
>once|TRBD1|TRBV5-4|TRBJ1-1
CASSKIQGGFTEAFF
TGTGCCAGCAGCAAAATACAGGGGGGGTTCACTGAAGCTTTCTTT